This T cell receptor (beta chain) was observed in a study of blood T cell repertoires in COVID-19. This clone appeared a few times. Germline V lookup: CDR1 SGHTA, CDR2 FQGNSA. The J segment lost 1 base and the V segment lost 4 bases, leaving 2 bases of the junction unmatched. This CDR3 comprises 14 residues. The data were produced by immunoSEQ multiplex PCR, yet TCRdb's version contains in-frame clones alone and is incomplete. The sample gives 200,000 to 250,000 clones, about four fifths of which show up once; 3.4% is in the top ten. This TCR derives from a woman aged 18-29 years with acute or convalescent COVID-19. The sample comprised peripheral blood. The chain recombines TRBV7-2 with TRBJ2-5; TRBD2 matches 8 bases. CDR3 residues: CASSSGGRQETQYF. CDR3 in DNA: TGTGCCAGCAGCTCGGGAGGGCGCCAAGAGACCCAGTACTTC.